This TCR beta chain was profiled in a study of shared clonotypes between healthy human individuals. This clone has just one count. Deletions cut 2 bases from V and 7 bases from J, with 11 bases between. The CDR3 is made up of 14 amino acids. Germline CDR1 reads MNHEY; CDR2 reads SMNVEV (reference sequence). CD4+ cells were split into CD45RA+ naive and CD45RA-negative memory subsets. Genomic DNA from each subset was divided evenly over several immunoSEQ plates. This table comes from immunoSEQ multiplex PCR, and its TCRdb copy is limited to in-frame clones, with some not included. The sample has some 1.4 million clones, approximately 97% seen once.

V and J are TRBV27 and TRBJ1-4, with a possible D match to TRBD1 (6 bases). Input material: naive CD4+ T cells sorted from blood. Regarding subset: CD45RA+ positively selected. The TCR comes from a man younger than 45 in good health. The CDR3 region is CASSLGTRREKLFF. CDR3 coding DNA: TGTGCCAGCAGTTTAGGGACAAGACGTGAAAAACTGTTTTTT.